One sample yielded the 10 T cell receptor beta chains listed below, sequenced in a study of shared clonotypes between healthy human individuals. The protocol was immunoSEQ multiplex PCR, while the TCRdb copy is restricted to in-frame clones and leaves out a portion. The sample lists under 2,500,000 clones; almost 96% were seen once. Sequencing used naive CD4+ T cells sorted from blood. Documented subset: CD45RA+ positively selected. These receptors all come from a man younger than 35 in good health.

V is TRBV30 and J is TRBJ2-7; a weak D match, TRBD1 (5 bases). With 1 base removed from V and 4 bases from J, the gap between germline ends came to 8 bases. CDR3 length: 12 amino acids. The germline CDR1 and CDR2 sequences are GTSNPN and SVGIG (reference sequence). As DNA, the CDR3 is TGTGCCTGGAGTGGGGGCCTTTACGAGCAGTACTTC. Its translation is CAWSGGLYEQYF.

The chain links TRBV7-3 to TRBJ2-2; TRBD1 might be the D (6 bases). Trimming left V 2 bases short and J 3 bases short, with 10 bases between. This CDR3 contains 15 residues. Germline loops: CDR1 SGHTA, CDR2 FQGTGA. The CDR3 coding sequence is TGTGCCAGCAGCTTAGTATCAGGGGACACCGGGGAGCTGTTTTTT. It specifies CASSLVSGDTGELFF.

The rearrangement joins TRBV4-3 to TRBJ2-7; 9 bases match TRBD1. V lost 1 base and J lost 2; bases outside the gene matches: 6. The CDR3 sequence is 16 residues long. The germline V gene encodes CDR1 LGHNA and CDR2 YSLEER. CDR3 protein: CASSQAAGQGTYEQYF. The DNA for the CDR3 is TGCGCCAGCAGCCAAGCGGCGGGACAGGGAACCTACGAGCAGTACTTC.

J is TRBJ1-2 and V is TRBV10-3; 7 bases agree with TRBD1. The V gene end was trimmed by 7 bases and the J gene end by 1 base; junction bases not matched to a gene: 9. There are 15 residues in the CDR3. The germline gives CDR1 ENHRY, CDR2 SYGVKD. CDR3 residues: CAITEQGPSNYGYTF. DNA for the CDR3: TGTGCCATCACCGAACAGGGGCCAAGTAACTATGGCTACACCTTC.

This rearrangement joins TRBV30 to TRBJ2-7; the D is unclear. Germline assignment: CDR1 GTSNPN and CDR2 SVGIG (reference sequence). V was cut by 7 bases and J by 7 bases, with 14 bases left in between. The CDR3 has 11 residues. In DNA form, the CDR3 reads TGTGCCTACCAGCATGTCCAAGAGCAGTACTTC. This sequence encodes CAYQHVQEQYF.

The V gene is TRBV5-6, the J gene TRBJ1-4, with 8 bases matching TRBD1. The V and J ends lost 4 bases and 10 bases, in that order; junction bases with no gene match: 6. Germline-derived CDR1 and CDR2 are SGHDT and YYEEEE. This CDR3 contains 13 residues. CDR3 loop: CASSPDRVGKLFF. The CDR3, as DNA: TGTGCCAGCAGCCCGGACAGGGTAGGAAAACTGTTTTTT.

The chain is built from TRBV5-1 and TRBJ2-5, with TRBD2 matching 10 bases. The CDR3 sequence is 17 residues long. CDR1 and CDR2 (germline): SGHRS, YFSETQ. J was trimmed by 2 bases and V by 4 bases; bases with no gene match: 11. The CDR3, as DNA: TGCGCCAGCAGCCGGCTGGGGGCTAGCGGGGGACAAGAGACCCAGTACTTC. It encodes CASSRLGASGGQETQYF.

Remarks on this clone: The sample has other DNA sequences that encode this CDR3 too. The chain combines TRBV19 with TRBJ1-2, with D possibly matching TRBD1 (5 bases). From germline, CDR1 is LNHDA and CDR2 SQIVND (reference sequence). The CDR3 length is 14 residues. Trimming pared 3 bases from V and 2 bases from J, leaving 10 bases between. The DNA of the CDR3 is TGTGCCAGTAGTATTTCCGGGACGAACTATGGCTACACCTTC. Protein product: CASSISGTNYGYTF. The full variable domain, its missing parts supplied by reference TRBV19 and TRBJ1-2, is DGGITQSPKYLFRKEGQNVTLSCEQNLNHDAMYWYRQDPGQGLRLIYYSQIVNDFQKGDIAEGYSVSREKKESFPLTVTSAQKNPTAFYLCASSISGTNYGYTFGSGTRLTVV.

The V and J genes are TRBV30 and TRBJ1-1; D remains unclear. The germline V and J ends were trimmed by 2 bases and 10 bases, with 8 bases remaining between them. The CDR3 extends over 10 amino acids. Germline CDR1 GTSNPN, CDR2 SVGIG (reference sequence). CDR3 protein: CAWSPLGAFF. The CDR3 coding sequence is TGTGCCTGGAGTCCCCTTGGAGCTTTCTTT.

The rearrangement links TRBV10-3 to TRBJ1-2; tentative D call: TRBD1 (5 bases). Germline V CDR1 and CDR2: ENHRY, SYGVKD. V was cut by 0 bases and J by 4 bases, with 9 bases left in between. This CDR3 contains 14 residues. The CDR3 is CAISESQGSYGYTF. Here the CDR3 DNA reads TGTGCCATCAGTGAGTCTCAGGGAAGCTATGGCTACACCTTC.